Shown below are 16 T cell receptor beta chains from a single sample sequenced in a study of blood T cell repertoires in COVID-19. The data were produced by immunoSEQ multiplex PCR, yet TCRdb's version contains in-frame clones alone and is incomplete. The table records more than 200,000 clones, around nine tenths of them present only once. The source material was PBMCs or T cells enriched from blood (not recorded which). The receptors shown here come from a woman in her late teens or twenties who had recovered from COVID-19.

V usage is TRBV11-2 and J usage is TRBJ1-1; perhaps TRBD1 as D (6 bases). Per the germline V gene, CDR1 is SGHAT and CDR2 is FQNNGV. V was cut by 5 bases and J by 1 base, with 20 bases left in between. The CDR3 is 17 residues long. The CDR3 protein is CASSPITFGTQNTEAFF. CDR3 sequence (DNA): TGTGCCAGCAGCCCCATAACGTTCGGGACACAGAACACTGAAGCTTTCTTT.

The CDR3 spells CASSSGTGSEKLFF. In DNA, the CDR3 is TGTGCCAGCAGCTCCGGGACAGGGTCTGAAAAACTGTTTTTT. The chain employs TRBV6-2 or TRBV6-3 and TRBJ1-4, with TRBD1 matching 9 bases. Trimming at V came to 6 bases and at J to 7 bases, leaving 6 bases not matched to a gene. Germline-derived CDR1 and CDR2 are MNHEY and SVGEGT. This CDR3 has 14 amino acids.

This clone occurred a few times. The J gene is TRBJ1-3, the V gene TRBV9; 8 bases align to TRBD1. The CDR3 is 17 amino acids. The germline V gene encodes CDR1 SGDLS and CDR2 YYNGEE. The ends lost 0 bases at V and 7 bases at J; junction bases unmatched: 12. The CDR3 DNA follows: TGTGCCAGCAGCGTAGGAATAGGGGGACAGGACGGCAACACCATATATTTT. This encodes CASSVGIGGQDGNTIYF.

The rearrangement links TRBV11-3 to TRBJ1-2; 8 nucleotides agree with TRBD1. V lost 0 bases to trimming and J lost 4 bases; unmatched junction nucleotides: 4. Germline CDR1 and CDR2: SGHNT and YENEEA. CDR3 length equals 15 residues. CDR3 sequence reads: CASSLDRGPFYGYTF. The CDR3 nucleotides are TGTGCCAGCAGCTTAGACAGGGGGCCTTTCTATGGCTACACCTTC.

The rearrangement links TRBV9 to TRBJ1-2; D perhaps matches TRBD1 (5 bases). This CDR3 spans 14 amino acids. Trimming took off 0 bases at V and 6 bases at J, with 12 bases between the two ends. Germline assignment: CDR1 SGDLS and CDR2 YYNGEE. The chain's CDR3 is CASSVDLSGDGYTF. Written as DNA, the CDR3 is TGTGCCAGCAGCGTAGACTTATCGGGGGATGGCTACACCTTC. Filled out from reference TRBV9 and TRBJ1-2, the complete variable domain reads DSGVTQTPKHLITATGQRVTLRCSPRSGDLSVYWYQQSLDQGLQFLIQYYNGEERAKGNILERFSAQQFPDLHSELNLSSLELGDSALYFCASSVDLSGDGYTFGSGTRLTVV.

J is TRBJ2-1 and V is TRBV10-1; TRBD1 aligns across 9 bases. Germline CDR1 is WNHNN and CDR2 is SYGVQD (reference sequence). The CDR3 is made up of 15 amino acids. V gave up 4 bases and J gave up 9 bases; unmatched junction bases: 10. The CDR3 DNA reads as TGCGCCAGCAGTGTTTTTGGACAGGGGAAGGGTGAGCAGTTCTTC. Protein: CASSVFGQGKGEQFF.

The chain uses TRBV29-1 and TRBJ1-2; TRBD1 matches at 7 bases. J was trimmed by 5 bases and V by 7 bases; bases with no gene match: 10. The CDR3 has 13 residues. The V gene's germline CDR1 is SQVTM and CDR2 ANQGSEA. The CDR3 reads CSGSTGKGYGYTF. CDR3 DNA sequence: TGCAGCGGATCGACAGGGAAGGGGTATGGCTACACCTTC.

The chain has TRBV5-4 and TRBJ2-3; maybe TRBD2 (6 bases). V gave up 2 bases and J gave up 1 base, with 17 bases separating them. There are 17 residues in the CDR3. The germline CDR1 and CDR2 sequences are SGHNT and YYREEE (reference sequence). CDR3: CASSFPLRGGGTDTQYF. DNA of the CDR3: TGTGCCAGCAGCTTCCCTTTGCGGGGCGGGGGCACAGATACGCAGTATTTT.

This chain connects TRBV12-3 or TRBV12-4 to TRBJ2-7, with no clear D. The CDR3 is made up of 13 amino acids. The germline V and J ends were trimmed by 3 bases and 8 bases, with 14 bases remaining between them. Written as DNA, the CDR3 is TGTGCCAGCAGTTTTGGGCACCCTACGAAGCAGTACTTC. This encodes CASSFGHPTKQYF.

The V gene is TRBV10-3, the J gene TRBJ1-1; D unclear. Germline-derived CDR1 and CDR2 are ENHRY and SYGVKD. This CDR3 contains 14 residues. V was cut by 0 bases and J by 7 bases, with 12 bases left in between. As DNA, the CDR3 is TGTGCCATCAGTGAGTCGCAAAGAGGATATGAAGCTTTCTTT. Translation gives CAISESQRGYEAFF.

This chain joins TRBV28 and TRBJ2-1; TRBD2 agrees at 14 bases. J lost 8 bases, V lost 3 bases, and 9 bases had no gene match. The CDR3 runs to 17 residues. Germline V gene lookup returns CDR1 MDHEN and CDR2 SYDVKM. The CDR3 here is CASSLMRGTSGSDEQFF. The CDR3 bases are TGTGCCAGCAGTTTGATGAGAGGGACTAGCGGGAGCGATGAGCAGTTCTTC.

The chain combines TRBV4-3 with TRBJ2-3; no clear D. Looked up from germline, CDR1 is LGHNA and CDR2 is YSLEER. The CDR3 spans 15 residues. Deletions cut 0 bases from V and 0 bases from J, with 7 bases between. This CDR3 reads CASSQDLQSTDTQYF. The CDR3 bases are TGCGCCAGCAGCCAAGATTTGCAGAGCACAGATACGCAGTATTTT.

The chain employs TRBV2 and TRBJ2-3; 11 positions match TRBD1. The V and J ends lost 3 bases and 6 bases, in that order; junction bases with no gene match: 8. The CDR3 contains 16 residues. Germline V gene lookup returns CDR1 SNHLY and CDR2 FYNNEI. The CDR3 region is CASSDRTGGSSDTQYF. CDR3 bases: TGTGCCAGCAGTGACCGGACAGGGGGCTCCTCGGATACGCAGTATTTT.

The J gene is TRBJ2-3, the V gene TRBV7-2; possible D gene TRBD2, 6 bases. The CDR3 is made up of 16 amino acids. CDR1 SGHTA and CDR2 FQGNSA come from the germline V gene. The V gene lost 4 bases and the J gene lost 0 bases, with 14 bases spanning the gap. The CDR3: CASSSRLLASTDTQYF. The CDR3 DNA reads as TGTGCCAGCAGCTCGCGGTTACTAGCTAGCACAGATACGCAGTATTTT.

This clone came up once. The chain recombines TRBV3-1 (or the pseudogene TRBV3-2) with TRBJ1-1; 7 bases are a match to TRBD1. The CDR3 totals 15 residues. Trimming cost V 1 base and J 8 bases; bases outside gene matches: 10. The V gene's germline CDR1 is LGHDT and CDR2 YNNKEL (reference sequence). Here the CDR3 reads CASSQVGIRDREAFF. CDR3 in DNA: TGTGCCAGCAGCCAAGTCGGGATCCGGGACAGAGAAGCTTTCTTT.

This chain uses TRBV7-3 with TRBJ2-1, with 7 nucleotides matching TRBD1. V was clipped by 5 bases and J by 7 bases; unmatched bases: 8. Germline assignment: CDR1 SGHTA and CDR2 FQGTGA. This CDR3 has 14 residues. CDR3 protein: CASSTTPGGNEQFF. DNA of the CDR3: TGTGCCAGCAGCACAACACCAGGGGGAAATGAGCAGTTCTTC.